This TCR beta chain is from a study of blood T cell repertoires in COVID-19. Across the whole study: Donors in the United States, Italy and Spain gave samples during acute or convalescent COVID-19. Sample material is recorded as cDNA or gDNA derived from T cells, B-cell-depleted T cells, or PBMCs.

Original methodology: Estimation of nucleated cell counts was performed using reference gene primer amplification. This table comes from immunoSEQ multiplex PCR, and its TCRdb copy is limited to in-frame clones, with some not included. The V and J calls and clone size are taken from that table; D and trimming were inferred from the DNA. The sample holds fewer than 700,000 clones, 85% to 90% seen once. Seattle researchers signed up patients amid active infection and tracked them longitudinally. There are 15 residues in the CDR3. With V trimmed by 7 bases and J by 10 bases, 12 bases remained unmatched. Germline CDR1 and CDR2: SGDLS and YYNGEE.

The sequence came from a woman aged 45-65 years with COVID-19, enrolled during active disease. Sequenced input: peripheral blood. This chain connects TRBV9 to TRBJ1-6; 9 bases are a match to TRBD1. The CDR3 nucleotides read TGTGCCAGCTCACACCTTCCGGGACAGGGATCACCCCTCCACTTT. Protein: CASSHLPGQGSPLHF. The whole variable domain, filled in from reference TRBV9 and TRBJ1-6, reads DSGVTQTPKHLITATGQRVTLRCSPRSGDLSVYWYQQSLDQGLQFLIQYYNGEERAKGNILERFSAQQFPDLHSELNLSSLELGDSALYFCASSHLPGQGSPLHFGNGTRLTVT.